This is a list of T cell receptor beta chains from one sample in a study of response to subunit inactivated influenza vaccine. TCRdb independently ran MiXCR on the RT-PCR reads; one entry per CDR3 protein. The sample yields 600,000 to 850,000 distinct CDR3 sequences, 14% seen once. Sequencing used PBMCs from blood, obtained roughly 2 weeks before vaccination. These receptors originate from a man aged 45 to 65 who received an inactivated influenza vaccine. The CDR3 runs from the conserved cysteine through the conserved F or W. Fields, in order: clone size, D gene, V gene, J gene, CDR3 protein, CDR3 DNA. The D gene is left open where the match is weak. Rows give clone size only sometimes, using once, few, many, or a class for an expanded clone.

clone size: few; D gene: .; V gene: TRBV6-5; J gene: TRBJ2-5; CDR3 protein: CASGAETQYF; CDR3 DNA: TGTGCCAGTGGGGCGGAGACCCAGTACTTC
clone size: .; D gene: .; V gene: TRBV12-3/TRBV12-4; J gene: TRBJ2-2; CDR3 protein: CASSPDGGDTGELFF; CDR3 DNA: TGTGCCAGCAGCCCCGACGGGGGCGACACCGGGGAGCTGTTTTTT
clone size: .; D gene: .; V gene: TRBV24-1; J gene: TRBJ2-2; CDR3 protein: CATSVGGSGELFF; CDR3 DNA: TGTGCCACCAGTGTCGGGGGATCCGGGGAGCTGTTTTTT
clone size: few; D gene: .; V gene: TRBV29-1; J gene: TRBJ1-4; CDR3 protein: CSVVGANEKLFF; CDR3 DNA: TGCAGCGTTGTAGGGGCCAATGAAAAACTGTTTTTT
clone size: .; D gene: TRBD1; V gene: TRBV19; J gene: TRBJ2-1; CDR3 protein: CATQTPGTGSGGQFF; CDR3 DNA: TGTGCCACCCAGACCCCCGGGACAGGATCTGGCGGGCAGTTCTTC
clone size: few; D gene: .; V gene: TRBV30; J gene: TRBJ1-5; CDR3 protein: CAWSRNKGVQPQHF; CDR3 DNA: TGTGCCTGGAGTCGGAACAAGGGCGTCCAGCCCCAGCATTTT
clone size: .; D gene: .; V gene: TRBV29-1; J gene: TRBJ2-7; CDR3 protein: CSVGGGASYEQYF; CDR3 DNA: TGCAGCGTTGGTGGGGGCGCCTCCTACGAGCAGTACTTC
clone size: few; D gene: TRBD2; V gene: TRBV13; J gene: TRBJ2-5; CDR3 protein: CASSSFSGGIIQETQYF; CDR3 DNA: TGTGCCAGCAGCTCATTCAGCGGGGGGATAATCCAAGAGACCCAGTACTTC
clone size: .; D gene: .; V gene: TRBV28; J gene: TRBJ2-1; CDR3 protein: CASNSGGTYNEQFF; CDR3 DNA: TGTGCCAGCAATAGTGGCGGAACTTACAATGAGCAGTTCTTC
clone size: few; D gene: TRBD1; V gene: TRBV12-3/TRBV12-4; J gene: TRBJ1-2; CDR3 protein: CASSLRQGGPYGYTF; CDR3 DNA: TGTGCCAGCAGTTTGCGACAGGGGGGACCCTATGGCTACACCTTC
clone size: .; D gene: TRBD1; V gene: TRBV29-1; J gene: TRBJ2-7; CDR3 protein: CSVGAGGRYEQYF; CDR3 DNA: TGCAGCGTTGGTGCAGGGGGTAGGTACGAGCAGTACTTC
clone size: .; D gene: TRBD1; V gene: TRBV28; J gene: TRBJ2-7; CDR3 protein: CASRTGGYSYEQYF; CDR3 DNA: TGTGCCAGCAGGACAGGGGGTTACTCCTACGAGCAGTACTTC
clone size: .; D gene: .; V gene: TRBV12-1; J gene: TRBJ1-1; CDR3 protein: CAMSFAGNTEAFF; CDR3 DNA: TGTGCCATGAGCTTTGCGGGGAACACTGAAGCTTTCTTT
clone size: many; D gene: .; V gene: TRBV14; J gene: TRBJ2-5; CDR3 protein: CASSQDSVQETQYF; CDR3 DNA: TGTGCCAGCAGCCAAGATTCAGTACAAGAGACCCAGTACTTC
clone size: few; D gene: .; V gene: TRBV28; J gene: TRBJ2-7; CDR3 protein: CASSTTGPSMNEQYF; CDR3 DNA: TGTGCCAGCAGCACCACAGGGCCCTCTATGAACGAGCAGTACTTC
clone size: few; D gene: .; V gene: TRBV18; J gene: TRBJ2-7; CDR3 protein: CASSPPNRPIYEQYF; CDR3 DNA: TGTGCCAGCTCACCACCGAACAGGCCCATCTACGAGCAGTACTTC
clone size: .; D gene: .; V gene: TRBV15; J gene: TRBJ2-2; CDR3 protein: CATSSSVGNTGELFF; CDR3 DNA: TGTGCCACCAGTTCCTCGGTAGGGAACACCGGGGAGCTGTTTTTT
clone size: few; D gene: TRBD2; V gene: TRBV28; J gene: TRBJ2-5; CDR3 protein: CASSGGVNTQETQYF; CDR3 DNA: TGTGCCAGCAGTGGGGGGGTCAATACCCAAGAGACCCAGTACTTC
clone size: many; D gene: TRBD2; V gene: TRBV10-3; J gene: TRBJ2-1; CDR3 protein: CAISGRLSGVYNEQFF; CDR3 DNA: TGTGCCATCAGTGGGAGACTAAGCGGGGTCTACAATGAGCAGTTCTTC
clone size: .; D gene: TRBD2; V gene: TRBV20-1; J gene: TRBJ2-3; CDR3 protein: CSARDLAGWSTDTQYF; CDR3 DNA: TGCAGTGCTAGAGATCTAGCGGGGTGGAGCACAGATACGCAGTATTTT
clone size: .; D gene: TRBD2; V gene: TRBV4-3; J gene: TRBJ2-1; CDR3 protein: CASSQFVTSEYNEQFF; CDR3 DNA: TGCGCCAGCAGCCAATTCGTGACTAGCGAGTACAATGAGCAGTTCTTC
clone size: .; D gene: .; V gene: TRBV6-1; J gene: TRBJ2-5; CDR3 protein: CASGAHPRETQYF; CDR3 DNA: TGTGCCAGCGGGGCACACCCAAGAGAGACCCAGTACTTC
clone size: few; D gene: TRBD2; V gene: TRBV12-3/TRBV12-4; J gene: TRBJ2-1; CDR3 protein: CASSFLTSGGPVDEQFF; CDR3 DNA: TGTGCCAGCAGTTTCCTCACTAGCGGGGGGCCAGTGGATGAGCAGTTCTTC
clone size: .; D gene: .; V gene: TRBV12-3/TRBV12-4; J gene: TRBJ2-6; CDR3 protein: CASSPEIGVSGANVLTF; CDR3 DNA: TGTGCCAGCAGTCCGGAAATAGGGGTCTCTGGGGCCAACGTCCTGACTTTC
clone size: .; D gene: .; V gene: TRBV19; J gene: TRBJ1-5; CDR3 protein: CASSIDMSSNQPQHF; CDR3 DNA: TGTGCCAGTAGTATAGACATGTCGAGCAATCAGCCCCAGCATTTT
clone size: few; D gene: TRBD2; V gene: TRBV12-3/TRBV12-4; J gene: TRBJ2-5; CDR3 protein: CASRRLAAETQYF; CDR3 DNA: TGTGCCAGCAGACGACTAGCAGCAGAGACCCAGTACTTC
clone size: few; D gene: .; V gene: TRBV7-2; J gene: TRBJ2-7; CDR3 protein: CASSLHQGGYEQYF; CDR3 DNA: TGTGCCAGCAGCTTACATCAGGGAGGCTACGAGCAGTACTTC
clone size: .; D gene: .; V gene: TRBV20-1; J gene: TRBJ2-5; CDR3 protein: CSAENLRDQETQYF; CDR3 DNA: TGCAGTGCTGAAAATTTGCGGGACCAAGAGACCCAGTACTTC
clone size: few; D gene: .; V gene: TRBV18; J gene: TRBJ2-5; CDR3 protein: CASSPNNQGQGETQYF; CDR3 DNA: TGTGCCAGCTCACCAAATAACCAGGGCCAGGGAGAGACCCAGTACTTC
clone size: .; D gene: TRBD1; V gene: TRBV24-1; J gene: TRBJ2-1; CDR3 protein: CATSPLRGTGGWDEQFF; CDR3 DNA: TGTGCCACCAGTCCCCTTAGAGGGACAGGGGGATGGGATGAGCAGTTCTTC
clone size: .; D gene: .; V gene: TRBV7-8; J gene: TRBJ2-7; CDR3 protein: CASSSERWGNEQYF; CDR3 DNA: TGTGCCAGCAGCTCAGAACGGTGGGGGAACGAGCAGTACTTC
clone size: .; D gene: .; V gene: TRBV7-9; J gene: TRBJ2-3; CDR3 protein: CASSRAVSPTDTQYF; CDR3 DNA: TGTGCCAGCAGCCGCGCAGTCAGCCCCACCGATACGCAGTATTTT
clone size: .; D gene: .; V gene: TRBV11-2; J gene: TRBJ1-1; CDR3 protein: CASSKDRGGQTEAFF; CDR3 DNA: TGTGCCAGCAGCAAGGACCGGGGCGGACAAACTGAAGCTTTCTTT
clone size: few; D gene: TRBD2; V gene: TRBV4-3; J gene: TRBJ2-5; CDR3 protein: CASSQSLAGGPETQYF; CDR3 DNA: TGCGCCAGCAGCCAATCTCTGGCGGGAGGGCCGGAGACCCAGTACTTC
clone size: .; D gene: TRBD1; V gene: TRBV27; J gene: TRBJ2-2; CDR3 protein: CASSNNRGGTGELFF; CDR3 DNA: TGTGCCAGCAGTAACAACAGGGGCGGCACCGGGGAGCTGTTTTTT
clone size: .; D gene: TRBD1; V gene: TRBV5-1; J gene: TRBJ2-5; CDR3 protein: CASSLVGTAQETQYF; CDR3 DNA: TGCGCCAGCAGCTTGGTAGGGACAGCTCAAGAGACCCAGTACTTC
clone size: few; D gene: TRBD1; V gene: TRBV7-9; J gene: TRBJ2-3; CDR3 protein: CASSLTGADTDTQYF; CDR3 DNA: TGTGCCAGCAGCTTGACAGGGGCGGACACAGATACGCAGTATTTT
clone size: .; D gene: .; V gene: TRBV29-1; J gene: TRBJ1-1; CDR3 protein: CSVESQGPGTEAFF; CDR3 DNA: TGCAGCGTTGAAAGTCAGGGGCCGGGCACTGAAGCTTTCTTT
clone size: many; D gene: TRBD1; V gene: TRBV5-1; J gene: TRBJ2-7; CDR3 protein: CASSQGQGVYEQYF; CDR3 DNA: TGCGCCAGCAGCCAGGGACAGGGGGTCTACGAGCAGTACTTC
clone size: .; D gene: TRBD2; V gene: TRBV4-2; J gene: TRBJ2-5; CDR3 protein: CASSSIAGAEETQYF; CDR3 DNA: TGTGCCAGCAGTTCAATAGCGGGGGCGGAAGAGACCCAGTACTTC
clone size: .; D gene: TRBD1; V gene: TRBV28; J gene: TRBJ2-7; CDR3 protein: CASRVTGPSYEQYF; CDR3 DNA: TGTGCCAGCAGAGTGACAGGGCCCTCCTACGAGCAGTACTTC
clone size: .; D gene: .; V gene: TRBV5-1; J gene: TRBJ2-3; CDR3 protein: CASSHSRDSTDTQYF; CDR3 DNA: TGCGCCAGCAGCCACAGCCGGGACAGCACAGATACGCAGTATTTT
clone size: .; D gene: TRBD1; V gene: TRBV15; J gene: TRBJ2-5; CDR3 protein: CATSRGTGGGETQYF; CDR3 DNA: TGTGCCACCAGCAGAGGGACAGGGGGCGGGGAGACCCAGTACTTC
clone size: many; D gene: .; V gene: TRBV20-1; J gene: TRBJ2-5; CDR3 protein: CSARLVGKETQYF; CDR3 DNA: TGCAGTGCTAGACTCGTCGGGAAAGAGACCCAGTACTTC
clone size: .; D gene: .; V gene: TRBV4-2; J gene: TRBJ2-3; CDR3 protein: CASSPGEREAQYF; CDR3 DNA: TGTGCCAGCAGCCCGGGGGAGAGGGAAGCGCAGTATTTT
clone size: .; D gene: TRBD1; V gene: TRBV28; J gene: TRBJ1-5; CDR3 protein: CASSTGTGTDQPQHF; CDR3 DNA: TGTGCCAGCAGTACCGGGACAGGGACCGATCAGCCCCAGCATTTT
clone size: .; D gene: .; V gene: TRBV10-3; J gene: TRBJ2-1; CDR3 protein: CASRASLSDEQFF; CDR3 DNA: TGTGCCAGTAGGGCCTCTCTCTCCGATGAGCAGTTCTTC
clone size: .; D gene: TRBD2; V gene: TRBV6-2/TRBV6-3; J gene: TRBJ2-1; CDR3 protein: CASSFSGLAGFDGQFF; CDR3 DNA: TGTGCCAGCAGCTTTTCAGGGCTAGCGGGATTCGATGGGCAGTTCTTC
clone size: few; D gene: TRBD2; V gene: TRBV5-1; J gene: TRBJ2-1; CDR3 protein: CASSPPGTSGRSSYNEQFF; CDR3 DNA: TGCGCCAGCAGCCCCCCCGGGACTAGCGGGCGGAGCTCCTACAATGAGCAGTTCTTC
clone size: .; D gene: .; V gene: TRBV30; J gene: TRBJ2-7; CDR3 protein: CAWSVSGVSYEQYF; CDR3 DNA: TGTGCCTGGAGTGTCTCAGGGGTCTCCTACGAGCAGTACTTC
clone size: few; D gene: .; V gene: TRBV7-2; J gene: TRBJ2-5; CDR3 protein: CASSLARRVGETQYF; CDR3 DNA: TGTGCCAGCAGCTTAGCCAGAAGGGTTGGAGAGACCCAGTACTTC
clone size: few; D gene: TRBD2; V gene: TRBV4-3; J gene: TRBJ2-3; CDR3 protein: CASSQDVVGLAGDGTDTQYF; CDR3 DNA: TGCGCCAGCAGCCAAGACGTGGTCGGACTAGCGGGTGACGGGACAGATACGCAGTATTTT
clone size: .; D gene: TRBD1; V gene: TRBV29-1; J gene: TRBJ2-1; CDR3 protein: CSGGTGGSYNEQFF; CDR3 DNA: TGCAGCGGTGGGACAGGGGGCTCCTACAATGAGCAGTTCTTC
clone size: .; D gene: .; V gene: TRBV7-9; J gene: TRBJ2-1; CDR3 protein: CASSGPGLRNEQFF; CDR3 DNA: TGTGCCAGCAGCGGACCGGGACTCCGAAATGAGCAGTTCTTC
clone size: few; D gene: TRBD2; V gene: TRBV10-3; J gene: TRBJ2-7; CDR3 protein: CAISQTSGRGGDEQYF; CDR3 DNA: TGTGCCATCAGTCAAACCTCGGGACGGGGAGGGGACGAGCAGTACTTC
clone size: .; D gene: TRBD2; V gene: TRBV9; J gene: TRBJ2-3; CDR3 protein: CASSADRARGGTQYF; CDR3 DNA: TGTGCCAGCAGCGCCGATAGGGCCCGCGGGGGTACGCAGTATTTT
clone size: .; D gene: .; V gene: TRBV6-2/TRBV6-3; J gene: TRBJ2-6; CDR3 protein: CASSYSRGKVSSGANVLTF; CDR3 DNA: TGTGCCAGCAGTTACTCAAGGGGAAAGGTCTCCTCTGGGGCCAACGTCCTGACTTTC
clone size: few; D gene: .; V gene: TRBV7-2; J gene: TRBJ1-5; CDR3 protein: CASSLARAGQPQHF; CDR3 DNA: TGTGCCAGCAGCTTAGCCAGGGCCGGTCAGCCCCAGCATTTT
clone size: .; D gene: .; V gene: TRBV20-1; J gene: TRBJ1-3; CDR3 protein: CSARPDRTGGNTIYF; CDR3 DNA: TGCAGTGCTAGACCTGACAGAACGGGAGGAAACACCATATATTTT